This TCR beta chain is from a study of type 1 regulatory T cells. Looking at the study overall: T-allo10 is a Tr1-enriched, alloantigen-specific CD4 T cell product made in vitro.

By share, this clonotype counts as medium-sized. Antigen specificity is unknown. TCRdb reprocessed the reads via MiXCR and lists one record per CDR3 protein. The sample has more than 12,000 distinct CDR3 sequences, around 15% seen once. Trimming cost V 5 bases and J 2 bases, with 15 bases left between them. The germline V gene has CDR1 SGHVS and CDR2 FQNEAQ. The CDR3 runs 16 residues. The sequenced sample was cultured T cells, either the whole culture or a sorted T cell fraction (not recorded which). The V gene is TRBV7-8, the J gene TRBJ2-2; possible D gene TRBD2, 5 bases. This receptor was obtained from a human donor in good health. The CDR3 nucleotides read TGTGCCAGCAGCCAAGTCTTAGCGACCAACACCGGGGAGCTGTTTTTT. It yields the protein CASSQVLATNTGELFF.